This T cell receptor (beta chain) was recorded in a study of blood T cell repertoires in COVID-19. Across the study: The United States, Italy and Spain provided the acute and convalescent COVID-19 samples. The analysed material was cDNA or gDNA that came from T cells, B-cell-depleted T cells, or PBMCs.

In the authors' methods: Amplification of reference gene primers provided the estimated nucleated cell counts. Sequencing used immunoSEQ multiplex PCR; TCRdb keeps in-frame clones, though not all of them. That table gives V, J and clone size, and the DNA gave D and trimming. Of 98,000 or so clones detected, just under 85% appear once; the ten largest clones hold roughly 3.3%. This CDR3 contains 15 residues. Germline V lookup: CDR1 SGHAT, CDR2 FQNNGV. V was clipped by 6 bases and J by 1 base; unmatched bases: 4. The chain uses TRBV11-2 and TRBJ2-1; 9 bases are a match to TRBD2. The sequenced sample consisted of peripheral blood. This clonotype was sampled from an elderly woman with active or convalescent COVID-19. In DNA form, the CDR3 reads TGTGCCAGCAGTCGTCTAGCGGGATCCTACAATGAGCAGTTCTTC. Protein product: CASSRLAGSYNEQFF.